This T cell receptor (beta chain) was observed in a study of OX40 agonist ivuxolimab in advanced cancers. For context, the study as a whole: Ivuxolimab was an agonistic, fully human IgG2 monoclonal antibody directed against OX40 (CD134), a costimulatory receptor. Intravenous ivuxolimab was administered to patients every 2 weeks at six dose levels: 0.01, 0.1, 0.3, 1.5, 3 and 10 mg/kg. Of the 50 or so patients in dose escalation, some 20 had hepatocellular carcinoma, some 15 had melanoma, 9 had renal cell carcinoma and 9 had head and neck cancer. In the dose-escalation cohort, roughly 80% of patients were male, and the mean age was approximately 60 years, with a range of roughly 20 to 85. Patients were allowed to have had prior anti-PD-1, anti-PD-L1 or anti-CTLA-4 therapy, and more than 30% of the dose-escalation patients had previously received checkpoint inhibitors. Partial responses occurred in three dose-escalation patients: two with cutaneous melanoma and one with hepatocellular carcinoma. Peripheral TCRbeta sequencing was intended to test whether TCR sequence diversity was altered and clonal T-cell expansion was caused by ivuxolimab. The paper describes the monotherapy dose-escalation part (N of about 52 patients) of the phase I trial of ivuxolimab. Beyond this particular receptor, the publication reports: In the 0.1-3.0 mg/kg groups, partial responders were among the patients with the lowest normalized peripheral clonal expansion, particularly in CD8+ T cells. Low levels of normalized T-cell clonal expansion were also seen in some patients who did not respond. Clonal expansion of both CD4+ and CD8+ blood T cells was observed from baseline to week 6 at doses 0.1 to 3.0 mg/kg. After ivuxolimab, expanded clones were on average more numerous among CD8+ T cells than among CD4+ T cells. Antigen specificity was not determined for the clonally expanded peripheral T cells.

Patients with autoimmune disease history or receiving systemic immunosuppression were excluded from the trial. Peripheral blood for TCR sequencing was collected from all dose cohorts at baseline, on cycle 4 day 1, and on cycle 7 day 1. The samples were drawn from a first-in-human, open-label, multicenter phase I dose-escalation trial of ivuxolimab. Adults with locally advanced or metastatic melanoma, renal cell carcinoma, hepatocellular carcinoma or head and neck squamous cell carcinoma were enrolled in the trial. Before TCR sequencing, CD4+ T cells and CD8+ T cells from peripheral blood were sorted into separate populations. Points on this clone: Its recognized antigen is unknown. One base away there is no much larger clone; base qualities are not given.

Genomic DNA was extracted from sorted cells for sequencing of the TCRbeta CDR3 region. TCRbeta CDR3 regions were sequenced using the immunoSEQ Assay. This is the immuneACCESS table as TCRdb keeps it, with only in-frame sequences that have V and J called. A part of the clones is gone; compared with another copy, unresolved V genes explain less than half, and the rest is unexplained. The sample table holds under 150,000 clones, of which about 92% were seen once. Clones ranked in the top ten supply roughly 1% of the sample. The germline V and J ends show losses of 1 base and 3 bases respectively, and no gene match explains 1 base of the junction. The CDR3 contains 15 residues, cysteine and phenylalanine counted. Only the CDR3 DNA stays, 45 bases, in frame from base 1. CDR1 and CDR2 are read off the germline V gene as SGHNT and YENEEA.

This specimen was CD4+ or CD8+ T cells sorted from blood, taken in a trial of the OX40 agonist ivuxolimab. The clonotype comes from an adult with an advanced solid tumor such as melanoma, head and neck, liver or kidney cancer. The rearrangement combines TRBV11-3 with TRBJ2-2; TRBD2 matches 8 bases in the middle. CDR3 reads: CASSLGSGDTGELFF. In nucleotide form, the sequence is TGTGCCAGCAGCTTAGGTAGCGGGGACACCGGGGAGCTGTTTTTT. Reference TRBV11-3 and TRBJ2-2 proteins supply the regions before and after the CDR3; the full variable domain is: EAGVVQSPRYKIIEKKQPVAFWCNPISGHNTLYWYLQNLGQGPELLIRYENEEAVDDSQLPKDRFSAERLKGVDSTLKIQPAELGDSAVYLCASSLGSGDTGELFFGEGSRLTVL.